A selection of T cell receptor beta chains follows, all from one sample in a study of cytomegalovirus exposure and HLA in healthy donors. Here immunoSEQ multiplex PCR was the method, and the copy in TCRdb shows in-frame clones only, minus some. The data hold roughly 180,000 clones, with around 80% observed a single time. The sequenced sample was PBMCs. These receptors all come from a man younger than 30 in good health and CMV-seronegative. Both conserved end residues are part of each CDR3.

cdr3_aa	v_call	j_call
CASSLPGHLYGYTF	TRBV5-5	TRBJ1-2
CASSQGGSYGYTF	TRBV5-6	TRBJ1-2
CASSPRDSQGPTYEQYF	TRBV7-4	TRBJ2-7
CASSSSSGNTIYF	TRBV5-1	TRBJ1-3
CASSVGQDSYNEQFF	TRBV9	TRBJ2-1
CASSLPKGLAVRADTQYF	TRBV7-2	TRBJ2-3
CASRLRRSTGEEKLFF	TRBV2	TRBJ1-4
CASSGWQEKLFF	TRBV2	TRBJ1-4
CAWSVGQVDNQPQHF	TRBV30	TRBJ1-5
CASSLADPSTQYF	TRBV7-7	TRBJ2-3
CASSLNDRNHGYTF	TRBV6-5	TRBJ1-2
CASSVVRAETQYF	TRBV6-1	TRBJ2-5
CASSLAIGQGSNTGELFF	TRBV5-5	TRBJ2-2
CASSFWRIGDYEQYF	TRBV28	TRBJ2-7
CASSLGGQLSGANVLTF	TRBV7-2	TRBJ2-6
CASWRSNTGELFF	TRBV28	TRBJ2-2
CASSLYTSGGDGYTF	TRBV5-1	TRBJ1-2
CSVGQGGQETQYF	TRBV29-1	TRBJ2-5
CASEWTGETDTQYF	TRBV7-9	TRBJ2-3
CASSPGYQDEQYF	TRBV18	TRBJ2-7
CASSQYQARTHYGYTF	TRBV5-1	TRBJ1-2
CATSRDKAGPQETQYF	TRBV15	TRBJ2-5
CASSLEYKAGGTNTGELFF	TRBV5-4	TRBJ2-2
CASSGGRKWGPEQYF	TRBV5-1	TRBJ2-7
CASSFGAREETQYF	TRBV5-4	TRBJ2-5
CASNGGGPNTEAFF	TRBV6-5	TRBJ1-1
CASSLGTGVINYGYTF	TRBV5-1	TRBJ1-2
CASSDPREGRDEQYF	TRBV6-1	TRBJ2-7
CAWSVPVREAFF	TRBV30	TRBJ1-1
CASSPEGRTGELFF	TRBV5-1	TRBJ2-2
CASSSLPKETQYF	TRBV18	TRBJ2-5
CASSLGLGQSFYGYTF	TRBV5-1	TRBJ1-2
CASSSPDGGYYGYTF	TRBV6-6	TRBJ1-2
CASGSPGTGNYGYTF	TRBV28	TRBJ1-2
CASSSTRDRGSPLHF	TRBV11-1	TRBJ1-6
CAWTREPLTDTQYF	TRBV30	TRBJ2-3
CATSRDQRQETQYF	TRBV15	TRBJ2-5
CASSIGAGGRGYTF	TRBV19	TRBJ1-2
CASSLRGTSYEQYF	TRBV28	TRBJ2-7
CASSRTSGGEAKNIQYF	TRBV18	TRBJ2-4
CASREQGLAGEQYF	TRBV25-1	TRBJ2-7
CASSRPQGSNYGYTF	TRBV9	TRBJ1-2
CASSPTRQGVKNIQYF	TRBV18	TRBJ2-4
CASSRTGLAGGSYNEQFF	TRBV7-9	TRBJ2-1
CASSLEADREAFF	TRBV5-1	TRBJ1-1
CASRGQVNQPQHF	TRBV6-5	TRBJ1-5
CASSLGPGIPLNEKLFF	TRBV7-8	TRBJ1-4
CSVGLRAKYEQYF	TRBV29-1	TRBJ2-7
CASSRGVGTFSYNEQFF	TRBV5-4	TRBJ2-1
CASSPNPQVGYGYTF	TRBV5-1	TRBJ1-2
CASSSDRQGNYEQYF	TRBV5-1	TRBJ2-7
CASRPGQGAVEETQYF	TRBV5-1	TRBJ2-5
CSVDGTSGRAYEQFF	TRBV29-1	TRBJ2-1
CSVEPGQGTSEQFF	TRBV29-1	TRBJ2-1
CSSSLAGQGTGEQYF	TRBV7-9	TRBJ2-7